The clone carrying this T cell receptor (beta chain) has ten or more counts. Its specificity is unknown. This sample stems from a study of sequential checkpoint blockade in melanoma. The overall study: DNA from over 80 pretreatment tumor samples underwent TCRβ immunosequencing. Twenty-two patients had tumor biopsies before treatment and at week 13. Study outcomes and limitations: Response in arm A was associated with pretreatment TIL clonality.

As to treatment: randomized to nivolumab then ipilimumab (arm A) or the reverse (arm B). Patients had received no earlier DNA-damaging chemotherapy. This CDR3 has 16 amino acids. Germline assignment: CDR1 SGHNT and CDR2 YENEEA. J was trimmed by 8 bases and V by 4 bases; bases with no gene match: 14. Clones were read by immunoSEQ multiplex PCR, and TCRdb kept only the in-frame ones, dropping some. In the table there are approximately 37,000 clones, about 30% of which are singletons. The specimen was tumor tissue (inferred from file names), collected from a patient given nivolumab and ipilimumab in sequence. This TCR was sampled from a human donor with melanoma. This chain connects TRBV11-3 to TRBJ1-2, with 9 bases fitting TRBD1. The CDR3 DNA is TGTGCCAGCAGCTCCCCCCTACAGGGGGCCCTCGGGGGCTACACCTTC. Residues: CASSSPLQGALGGYTF.